The 21 T cell receptor beta chains given below trace back to one sample, sequenced in a study of cytomegalovirus exposure and HLA in healthy donors. With 60 Vbeta and 13 Jbeta primers, the PCR was carried out. Generated by immunoSEQ multiplex PCR, the TCRdb table keeps only in-frame clones and is missing some. The table records 150,000 to 200,000 clones, 77% of them present only once. Sequencing used PBMCs. These receptors were taken from a woman aged 30 to 39 in good health and CMV-seronegative.

V usage is TRBV11-2 and J usage is TRBJ2-7; 7 bases fit TRBD1. The CDR3 contains 15 residues. The ends lost 1 base at V and 2 bases at J; junction bases unmatched: 5. Germline V gene lookup returns CDR1 SGHAT and CDR2 FQNNGV. This CDR3 reads CASSLAGQLTYEQYF. The DNA of the CDR3 is TGTGCCAGCAGCTTAGCGGGACAGCTAACCTACGAGCAGTACTTC.

The chain recombines TRBV10-3 with TRBJ1-4, with D unresolved. V gave up 8 bases and J gave up 4 bases, with 11 bases separating them. The CDR3 sequence is 13 residues long. CDR1 ENHRY and CDR2 SYGVKD come from the germline V gene. The CDR3 nucleotides read TGTGCCATCGGCACGGGGAATAATGAAAAACTGTTTTTT. Translating gives CAIGTGNNEKLFF.

The chain links TRBV28 to TRBJ1-1, with 7 bases fitting TRBD1. The CDR3 covers 15 residues. Germline lookup yields CDR1 MDHEN and CDR2 SYDVKM. With V trimmed by 2 bases and J by 3 bases, 6 bases remained unmatched. Here the CDR3 reads CASSLEGAPYTEAFF. The CDR3 region has the DNA TGTGCCAGCAGTTTAGAGGGGGCGCCATACACTGAAGCTTTCTTT.

CDR3 DNA: TGCGCCAGCAGCTTGACAGCGGGAGGCCTCTACAATGAGCAGTTCTTC. It specifies CASSLTAGGLYNEQFF. The chain carries TRBV5-1 and TRBJ2-1; the match to TRBD2 covers 9 bases. The CDR3 loop spans 16 amino acids. CDR1 and CDR2 (germline): SGHRS, YFSETQ. The V segment lost 1 base and the J segment 3 bases; nucleotides outside the gene matches: 5.

The gene calls are TRBV4-1 and TRBJ1-1; no definite D call. V gave up 1 base and J gave up 6 bases, with 12 bases separating them. Germline V gene data show CDR1 as MGHRA and CDR2 as YSYEKL. The CDR3 runs to 14 residues. CDR3 coding DNA: TGCGCCAGCAGCCAAGGCCTACTAAACCCTGAAGCTTTCTTT. Translating it yields CASSQGLLNPEAFF.

V is TRBV30 and J is TRBJ1-2, with TRBD1 identical over 7 bases. The junction had 16 bases not matched to a gene; V was cut back by 1 base and J by 2 bases. CDR3 length equals 18 residues. CDR1 is GTSNPN and CDR2 is SVGIG in the germline V gene (reference sequence). In nucleotides, the CDR3 is TGTGCCTGGAGTGAGATTACATCGTTTGGAGGGGGCAACTATGGCTACACCTTC. This gives the protein CAWSEITSFGGGNYGYTF.

The rearrangement links TRBV7-2 to TRBJ1-2; 8 bases agree with TRBD1. V shed 1 base, J shed 4 bases, and the junction held 2 bases outside the gene matches. The CDR3 sequence is 14 residues long. The germline V gene has CDR1 SGHTA and CDR2 FQGNSA. For the CDR3, the DNA is TGTGCCAGCAGCTTAGAGACAGGGGCCTATGGCTACACCTTC. It encodes CASSLETGAYGYTF.

This chain connects TRBV10-3 to TRBJ2-3; D not resolved. Trimming took off 8 bases at V and 1 base at J, with 10 bases between the two ends. CDR1 ENHRY and CDR2 SYGVKD come from the germline V gene. The CDR3 is made up of 13 amino acids. CDR3 DNA sequence: TGTGCCATCCTACCTACGGGCACAGATACGCAGTATTTT. Translation: CAILPTGTDTQYF.

CDR3 in amino acids: CASSKGGQVPSYEQYF. DNA for the CDR3: TGTGCCAGCAGCAAAGGAGGGCAGGTTCCCTCGTACGAGCAGTACTTC. V gene TRBV21-1 combines with J gene TRBJ2-7; TRBD2 was called by the table and not checked on the DNA. TRBV21-1 is an annotated pseudogene. The CDR3 has 16 amino acids.

V gene TRBV5-4 combines with J gene TRBJ2-2, with D tentatively TRBD1 (6 bases). CDR3 length: 14 amino acids. The germline V gene has CDR1 SGHNT and CDR2 YYREEE (reference sequence). V was pared by 4 bases and J by 7 bases, with 14 bases between. Here the CDR3 DNA reads TGTGCCAGCAGCCGGTTTGGACAGCTCGGGGAGCTGTTTTTT. Its protein product is CASSRFGQLGELFF. Together with reference TRBV5-4 and TRBJ2-2, the CDR3 gives the full variable domain: ETGVTQSPTHLIKTRGQQVTLRCSSQSGHNTVSWYQQALGQGPQFIFQYYREEENGRGNFPPRFSGLQFPNYSSELNVNALELDDSALYLCASSRFGQLGELFFGEGSRLTVL.

V usage is TRBV6-5 and J usage is TRBJ2-1, with 8 positions matching TRBD2. There are 14 residues in the CDR3. Germline CDR1 and CDR2: MNHEY and SVGAGI. V lost 4 bases, J lost 8 bases, and 7 bases stayed unmatched. Written as DNA, the CDR3 is TGTGCCAGCAGTTTCCAGCGGGAGTCCTATGAGCAGTTCTTC. Protein: CASSFQRESYEQFF.

The genes are TRBV18 and TRBJ1-6; D might be TRBD1 (5 bases). The germline CDR1 and CDR2 sequences are KGHSH and LQKENI. This CDR3 has 15 amino acids. V dropped 6 bases and J dropped 7 bases, with 16 bases sitting between them. Here the CDR3 DNA reads TGTGCCAGCTCTTACGCGGGGCAGGCCAATTCACCCCTCCACTTT. It codes for CASSYAGQANSPLHF.

The chain recombines TRBV6-5 with TRBJ2-7, with D possibly being TRBD2 (5 bases). V was shortened by 4 bases and J by 3 bases, with 10 bases between the two germline ends. The CDR3 spans 13 residues. In germline, CDR1 is MNHEY, CDR2 SVGAGI. CDR3 in amino acids: CASSLDGIYEQYF. DNA for the CDR3: TGTGCCAGCAGTTTGGACGGGATCTACGAGCAGTACTTC.

This chain connects TRBV30 to TRBJ2-7; possible D gene TRBD2, 7 bases. The CDR3 runs to 12 residues. The V and J ends lost 1 base and 6 bases respectively, with 10 bases between them. Germline CDR1 is GTSNPN and CDR2 is SVGIG (reference sequence). The CDR3, as DNA: TGTGCCTGGAGTGCGGGGGGCGGCGAGCAGTACTTC. Its translation: CAWSAGGGEQYF. Full variable domain (rest looked up from reference TRBV30 and TRBJ2-7): SQTIHQWPATLVQPVGSPLSLECTVEGTSNPNLYWYRQAAGRGLQLLFYSVGIGQISSEVPQNLSASRPQDRQFILSSKKLLLSDSGFYLCAWSAGGGEQYFGPGTRLTVT.

The chain uses TRBV5-1 and TRBJ2-1; D perhaps matches TRBD1 (5 bases). CDR1 and CDR2 (germline): SGHRS, YFSETQ. Trimming cost V 0 bases and J 14 bases, with 15 bases left between them. The CDR3 contains 13 residues. The CDR3 reads CASSLDAAAGKFF. CDR3 in DNA: TGCGCCAGCAGCTTGGACGCGGCGGCAGGGAAGTTCTTC.

This clone was seen once. This chain uses TRBV25-1 with TRBJ2-1; tentative D call: TRBD2 (6 bases). The germline V gene encodes CDR1 MGHDK and CDR2 SYGVNS. The CDR3 spans 14 residues. V shed 10 bases and J shed 5 bases, with 18 bases lying between them. The CDR3 protein is CAKSSGPGDNEQFF. The DNA of the CDR3 is TGTGCCAAATCCAGCGGGCCGGGGGACAATGAGCAGTTCTTC.

This rearrangement joins TRBV5-1 to TRBJ2-2, with 9 bases lining up with TRBD2. The CDR3 runs 18 residues. The trim removed 0 bases at V and 4 bases at J, leaving 10 bases unmatched. Germline loops: CDR1 SGHRS, CDR2 YFSETQ. CDR3 bases: TGCGCCAGCAGCTTGGCCGTGCCTAGCGGGAAGTTCACCGGGGAGCTGTTTTTT. It specifies CASSLAVPSGKFTGELFF.

The V call is TRBV30, the J call TRBJ1-2; weak D call: TRBD1 (5 bases). CDR3 size: 12 residues. Germline V CDR1 and CDR2: GTSNPN, SVGIG (reference sequence). Trimming took off 0 bases at V and 10 bases at J, with 12 bases between the two ends. The CDR3 DNA follows: TGTGCCTGGAGTGTAACCAGGGTAGACTACACCTTC. Protein product: CAWSVTRVDYTF. Drawing the rest from reference TRBV30 and TRBJ1-2, the complete variable domain is SQTIHQWPATLVQPVGSPLSLECTVEGTSNPNLYWYRQAAGRGLQLLFYSVGIGQISSEVPQNLSASRPQDRQFILSSKKLLLSDSGFYLCAWSVTRVDYTFGSGTRLTVV.

J is TRBJ2-1 and V is TRBV5-6, with TRBD2 matching 8 bases. Germline CDR1 SGHDT, CDR2 YYEEEE. The J segment lost 5 bases and the V segment lost 4 bases, leaving 8 bases of the junction unmatched. CDR3 length: 15 residues. The CDR3 sequence is CASSRTGTRHNEQFF. DNA of the CDR3: TGTGCCAGCAGCCGTACCGGGACTAGACACAATGAGCAGTTCTTC.

V usage is TRBV4-2 and J usage is TRBJ1-4, with TRBD1 matching over 8 bases. This CDR3 spans 18 amino acids. Trimming at V came to 0 bases and at J to 7 bases, leaving 13 bases not matched to a gene. CDR1 and CDR2 from the germline V gene are LGHNA and YNFKEQ. DNA of the CDR3: TGTGCCAGCAGCCAAGATCCACCTAACAGGGGGTTATTTGAAAAACTGTTTTTT. This gives the protein CASSQDPPNRGLFEKLFF.

The chain couples TRBV7-6 to TRBJ1-1, with D possibly being TRBD1 (5 bases). V dropped 3 bases and J dropped 3 bases, with 14 bases sitting between them. The CDR3 totals 15 residues. Germline V gene data show CDR1 as SGHVS and CDR2 as FNYEAQ. CDR3 bases: TGTGCCAGCAGCTTGGGACTACGTCTCGACACTGAAGCTTTCTTT. Translation gives CASSLGLRLDTEAFF.